This TCR beta chain was observed in a study of blood T cell repertoires in COVID-19. Study as a whole: There were acute and convalescent COVID-19 samples, and they came from the United States, Italy and Spain. From T cells, B-cell-depleted T cells, or PBMCs came the material, which was cDNA or gDNA.

Germline V gives CDR1 LGHNA, CDR2 YSLEER. This CDR3 has 13 amino acids. Trimming pared 0 bases from V and 10 bases from J, leaving 10 bases between. Libraries were prepared by immunoSEQ multiplex PCR; TCRdb keeps only in-frame clonotypes and omits some of them. In the table there are 230,000 or so clones, around 88% of which are singletons. Material: PBMCs or T cells enriched from blood (not recorded which). This chain connects TRBV4-3 to TRBJ2-1; D gene uncertain. This sequence was found in a middle-aged woman with acute COVID-19. CDR3 bases: TGCGCCAGCAGCCAAGAAATCTGGAGAGAGCAGTTCTTC. Protein: CASSQEIWREQFF.